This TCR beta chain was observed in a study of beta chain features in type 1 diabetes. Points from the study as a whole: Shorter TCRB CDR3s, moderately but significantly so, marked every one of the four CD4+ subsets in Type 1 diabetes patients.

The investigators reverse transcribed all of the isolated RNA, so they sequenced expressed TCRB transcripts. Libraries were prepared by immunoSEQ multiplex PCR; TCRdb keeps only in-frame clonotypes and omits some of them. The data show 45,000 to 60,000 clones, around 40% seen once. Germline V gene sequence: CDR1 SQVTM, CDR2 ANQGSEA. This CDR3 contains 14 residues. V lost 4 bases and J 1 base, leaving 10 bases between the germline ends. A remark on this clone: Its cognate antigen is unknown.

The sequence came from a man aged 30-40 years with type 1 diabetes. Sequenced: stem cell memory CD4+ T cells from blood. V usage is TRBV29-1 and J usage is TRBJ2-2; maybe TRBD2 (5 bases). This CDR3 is CSVAGLLNTGELFF. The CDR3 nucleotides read TGCAGCGTTGCAGGACTCTTGAACACCGGGGAGCTGTTTTTT.